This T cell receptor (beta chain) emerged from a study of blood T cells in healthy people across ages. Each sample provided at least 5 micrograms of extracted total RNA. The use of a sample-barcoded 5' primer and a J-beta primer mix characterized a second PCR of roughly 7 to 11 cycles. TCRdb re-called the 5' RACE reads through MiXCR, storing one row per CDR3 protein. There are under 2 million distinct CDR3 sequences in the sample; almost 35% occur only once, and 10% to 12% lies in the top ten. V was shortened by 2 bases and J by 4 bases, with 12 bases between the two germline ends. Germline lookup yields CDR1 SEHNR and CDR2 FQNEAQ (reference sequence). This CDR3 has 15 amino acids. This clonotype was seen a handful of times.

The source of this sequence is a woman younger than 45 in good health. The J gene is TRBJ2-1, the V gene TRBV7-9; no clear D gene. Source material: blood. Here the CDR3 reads CASSLILESYNEQFF. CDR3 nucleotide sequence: TGTGCCAGCAGCTTAATACTCGAGTCGTACAATGAGCAGTTCTTC.